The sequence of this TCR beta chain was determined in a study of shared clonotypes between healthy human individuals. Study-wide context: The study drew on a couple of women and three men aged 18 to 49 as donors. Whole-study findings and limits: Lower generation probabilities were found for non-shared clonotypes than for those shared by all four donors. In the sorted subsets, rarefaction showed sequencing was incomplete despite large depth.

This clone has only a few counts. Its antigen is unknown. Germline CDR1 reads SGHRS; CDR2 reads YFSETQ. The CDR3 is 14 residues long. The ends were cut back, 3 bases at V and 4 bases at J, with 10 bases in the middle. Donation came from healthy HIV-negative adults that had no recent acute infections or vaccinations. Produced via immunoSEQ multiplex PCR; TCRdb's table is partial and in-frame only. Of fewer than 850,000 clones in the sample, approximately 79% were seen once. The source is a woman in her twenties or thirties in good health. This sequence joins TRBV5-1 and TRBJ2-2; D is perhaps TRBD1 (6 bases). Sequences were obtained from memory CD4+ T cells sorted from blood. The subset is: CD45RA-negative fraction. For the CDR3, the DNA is TGCGCCAGCAGCTACGGGACAAGCACCGGGGAGCTGTTTTTT. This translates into CASSYGTSTGELFF.